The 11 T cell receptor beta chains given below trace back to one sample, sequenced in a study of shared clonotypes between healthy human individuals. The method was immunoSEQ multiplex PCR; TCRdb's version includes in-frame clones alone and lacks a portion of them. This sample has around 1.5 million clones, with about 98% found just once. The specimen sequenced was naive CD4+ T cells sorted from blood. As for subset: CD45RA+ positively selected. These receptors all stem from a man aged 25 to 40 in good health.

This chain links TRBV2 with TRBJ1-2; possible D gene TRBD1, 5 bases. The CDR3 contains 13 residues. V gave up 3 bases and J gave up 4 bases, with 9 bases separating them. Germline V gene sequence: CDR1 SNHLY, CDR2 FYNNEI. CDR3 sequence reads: CASSDQGVYGYTF. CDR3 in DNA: TGTGCCAGCAGTGACCAGGGTGTCTATGGCTACACCTTC.

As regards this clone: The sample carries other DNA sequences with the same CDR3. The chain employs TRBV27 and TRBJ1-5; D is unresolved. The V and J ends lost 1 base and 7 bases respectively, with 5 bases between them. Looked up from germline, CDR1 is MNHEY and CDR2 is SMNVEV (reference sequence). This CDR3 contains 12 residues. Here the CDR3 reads CASSLLGQPQHF. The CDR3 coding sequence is TGTGCCAGCAGTTTATTGGGCCAGCCCCAGCATTTT.

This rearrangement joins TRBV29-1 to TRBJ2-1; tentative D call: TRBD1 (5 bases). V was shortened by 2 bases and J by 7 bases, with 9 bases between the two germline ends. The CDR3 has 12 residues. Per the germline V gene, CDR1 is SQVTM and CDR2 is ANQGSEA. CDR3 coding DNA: TGCAGCGTTGAATTAGGGGTTAATGAGCAGTTCTTC. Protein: CSVELGVNEQFF.

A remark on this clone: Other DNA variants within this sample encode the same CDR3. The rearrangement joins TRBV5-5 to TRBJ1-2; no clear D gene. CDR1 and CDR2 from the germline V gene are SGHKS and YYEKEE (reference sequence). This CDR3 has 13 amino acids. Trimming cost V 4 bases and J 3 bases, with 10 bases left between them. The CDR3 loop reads CASSPQGDYGYTF. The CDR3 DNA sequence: TGTGCCAGCAGCCCGCAAGGTGACTATGGCTACACCTTC.

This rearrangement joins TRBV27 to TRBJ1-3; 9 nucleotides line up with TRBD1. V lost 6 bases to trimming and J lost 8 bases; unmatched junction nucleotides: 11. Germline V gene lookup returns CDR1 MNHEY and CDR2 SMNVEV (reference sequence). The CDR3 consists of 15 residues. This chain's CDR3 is CASRGTGTIADTIYF. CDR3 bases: TGTGCCAGCAGAGGGACAGGGACTATTGCTGACACCATATATTTT.

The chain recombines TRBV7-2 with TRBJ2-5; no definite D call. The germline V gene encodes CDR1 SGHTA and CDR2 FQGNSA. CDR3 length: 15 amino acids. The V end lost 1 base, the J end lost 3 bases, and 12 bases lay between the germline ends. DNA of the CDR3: TGTGCCAGCAGCTTAGTTTCAGCGCGTGAAGAGACCCAGTACTTC. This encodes CASSLVSAREETQYF.

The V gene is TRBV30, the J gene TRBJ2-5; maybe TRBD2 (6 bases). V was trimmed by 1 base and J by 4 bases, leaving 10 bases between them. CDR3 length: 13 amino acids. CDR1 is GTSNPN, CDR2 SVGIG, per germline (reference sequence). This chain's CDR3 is CAWSALGGETQYF. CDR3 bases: TGTGCCTGGAGTGCCCTGGGGGGAGAGACCCAGTACTTC.

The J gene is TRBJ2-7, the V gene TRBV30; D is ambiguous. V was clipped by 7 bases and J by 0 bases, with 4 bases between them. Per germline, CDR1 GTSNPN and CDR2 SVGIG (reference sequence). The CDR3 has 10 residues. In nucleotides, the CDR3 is TGTGCCTCCGACTCCTACGAGCAGTACTTC. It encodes CASDSYEQYF.

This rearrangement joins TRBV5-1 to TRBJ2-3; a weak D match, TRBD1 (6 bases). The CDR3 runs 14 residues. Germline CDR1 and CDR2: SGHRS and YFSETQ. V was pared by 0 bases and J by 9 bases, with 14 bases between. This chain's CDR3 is CASSLGTGPDTQYF. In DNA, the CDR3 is TGCGCCAGCAGCTTGGGTACAGGGCCCGACACGCAGTATTTT.

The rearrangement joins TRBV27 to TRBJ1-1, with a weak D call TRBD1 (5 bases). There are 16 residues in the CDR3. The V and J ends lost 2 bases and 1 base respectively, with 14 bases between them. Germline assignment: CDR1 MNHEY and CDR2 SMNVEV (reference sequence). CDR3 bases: TGTGCCAGCAGTTTAAGGACCATGGGACGGAACACTGAAGCTTTCTTT. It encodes CASSLRTMGRNTEAFF.

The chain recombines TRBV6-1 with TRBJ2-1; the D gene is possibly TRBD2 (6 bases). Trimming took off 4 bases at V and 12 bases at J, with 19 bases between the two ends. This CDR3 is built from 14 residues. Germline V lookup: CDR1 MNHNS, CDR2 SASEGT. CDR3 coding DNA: TGTGCCAGCAGTGTTAATTGGAGCGGAGCGGGGCAGTTCTTC. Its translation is CASSVNWSGAGQFF.